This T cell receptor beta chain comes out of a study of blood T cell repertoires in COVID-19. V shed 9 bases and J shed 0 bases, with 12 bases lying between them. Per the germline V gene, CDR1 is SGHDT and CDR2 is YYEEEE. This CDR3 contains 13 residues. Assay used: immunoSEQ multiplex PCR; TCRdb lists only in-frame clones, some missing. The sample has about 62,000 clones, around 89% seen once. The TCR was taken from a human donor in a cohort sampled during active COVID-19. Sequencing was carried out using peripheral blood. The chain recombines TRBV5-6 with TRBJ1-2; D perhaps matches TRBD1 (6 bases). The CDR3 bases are TGTGCCACCCACAGGGCGCCTAACTATGGCTACACCTTC. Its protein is CATHRAPNYGYTF.